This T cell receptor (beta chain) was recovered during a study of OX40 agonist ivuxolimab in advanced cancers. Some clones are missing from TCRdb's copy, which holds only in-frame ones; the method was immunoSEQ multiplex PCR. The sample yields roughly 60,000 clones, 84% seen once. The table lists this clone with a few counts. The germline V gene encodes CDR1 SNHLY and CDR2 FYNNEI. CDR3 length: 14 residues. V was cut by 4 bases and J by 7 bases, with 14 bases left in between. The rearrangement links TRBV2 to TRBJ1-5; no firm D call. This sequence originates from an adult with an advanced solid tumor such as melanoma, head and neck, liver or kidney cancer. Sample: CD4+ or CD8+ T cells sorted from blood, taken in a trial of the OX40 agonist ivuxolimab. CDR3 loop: CASSGRAGNQPQHF. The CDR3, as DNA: TGTGCCAGCAGTGGCCGGGCGGGGAACCAGCCCCAGCATTTT.